Below, 28 T cell receptor beta chains from the same sample are listed, as sequenced in a study of OX40 agonist ivuxolimab in advanced cancers. Sequencing used immunoSEQ multiplex PCR; TCRdb keeps in-frame clones, though not all of them. The sample lists nearly 95,000 clones; approximately 94% were seen once. The sample in question was CD4+ or CD8+ T cells sorted from blood, obtained in a trial of the OX40 agonist ivuxolimab. The receptor set was obtained from an adult with an advanced solid tumor such as melanoma, head and neck, liver or kidney cancer.

The chain recombines TRBV13 with TRBJ2-7, with 9 positions matching TRBD1. CDR1 and CDR2 from the germline V gene are PRHDT and FYEKMQ (reference sequence). The CDR3 has 15 amino acids. The J segment lost 2 bases and the V segment lost 5 bases, leaving 7 bases of the junction unmatched. CDR3 DNA sequence: TGTGCCAGCAGCCCCCCGGACAGGGGACCCTACGAGCAGTACTTC. As protein: CASSPPDRGPYEQYF. Based on the CDR3 plus reference TRBV13 and TRBJ2-7, the full variable domain is AAGVIQSPRHLIKEKRETATLKCYPIPRHDTVYWYQQGPGQDPQFLISFYEKMQSDKGSIPDRFSAQQFSDYHSELNMSSLELGDSALYFCASSPPDRGPYEQYFGPGTRLTVT.

The chain combines TRBV27 with TRBJ2-3, with TRBD2 as a possible D gene (5 bases). In germline, CDR1 is MNHEY, CDR2 SMNVEV (reference sequence). The CDR3 loop spans 15 amino acids. Trimming left V 3 bases short and J 2 bases short, with 12 bases between. CDR3 residues: CASSFRSRVTDTQYF. CDR3 coding DNA: TGTGCCAGCAGTTTTAGGTCGCGGGTCACAGATACGCAGTATTTT.

This chain joins TRBV7-6 and TRBJ2-1; D gene ambiguous. Per the germline V gene, CDR1 is SGHVS and CDR2 is FNYEAQ. This CDR3 contains 17 residues. Trimming removed 1 base at V and 0 bases at J, with 13 bases between. The CDR3 bases are TGTGCCAGCAGCTTAGAAGCAGCCACGAGCTCCTACAATGAGCAGTTCTTC. This gives the protein CASSLEAATSSYNEQFF. Complete variable domain (other parts from reference TRBV7-6 and TRBJ2-1): GAGVSQSPRYKVTKRGQDVALRCDPISGHVSLYWYRQALGQGPEFLTYFNYEAQQDKSGLPNDRFSAERPEGSISTLTIQRTEQRDSAMYRCASSLEAATSSYNEQFFGPGTRLTVL.

The chain is built from TRBV9 and TRBJ1-1; D may be TRBD1 (6 bases). Germline loops: CDR1 SGDLS, CDR2 YYNGEE. CDR3 length equals 14 residues. The V gene lost 0 bases and the J gene lost 5 bases, with 11 bases spanning the gap. Written as DNA, the CDR3 is TGTGCCAGCAGCGTAGATACAGGGACAACTGAAGCTTTCTTT. As protein: CASSVDTGTTEAFF.

This chain joins TRBV4-3 and TRBJ2-1, with a tentative D call TRBD1 (6 bases). This CDR3 region has 18 residues. V lost 0 bases and J lost 2, with 17 bases in between. Germline V gene data show CDR1 as LGHNA and CDR2 as YSLEER. CDR3 region: CASSQDHRVMSPYNEQFF. CDR3 DNA: TGCGCCAGCAGCCAAGATCACAGGGTTATGAGCCCCTACAATGAGCAGTTCTTC.

The V call is TRBV9, the J call TRBJ2-5; D call uncertain. CDR1 and CDR2 from the germline V gene are SGDLS and YYNGEE. The CDR3 sequence is 14 residues long. V shed 3 bases and J shed 3 bases, with 12 bases lying between them. The CDR3 coding sequence is TGTGCCAGCAGCGGGTCGCAAGGGAAAGAGACCCAGTACTTC. Translated, it gives CASSGSQGKETQYF.

The chain joins TRBV9 to TRBJ2-5; the match to TRBD1 covers 9 bases. The CDR3 extends over 15 amino acids. J lost 5 bases, V lost 3 bases, and 8 bases had no gene match. Germline V lookup: CDR1 SGDLS, CDR2 YYNGEE. In nucleotides, the CDR3 is TGTGCCAGCAGCGGAGAGGGACAGGGTTGGGAGACCCAGTACTTC. As protein: CASSGEGQGWETQYF.

This rearrangement joins TRBV27 to TRBJ2-7; 10 bases match TRBD1. V shed 6 bases, J shed 2 bases, and the junction held 1 base outside the gene matches. Germline loops: CDR1 MNHEY, CDR2 SMNVEV (reference sequence). The CDR3 length is 13 residues. The CDR3 bases are TGTGCCAGCAGAGGGACAGGGGCCTACGAGCAGTACTTC. Encoded protein: CASRGTGAYEQYF.

V gene TRBV5-6 combines with J gene TRBJ1-2; D might be TRBD1 (6 bases). CDR1 is SGHDT, CDR2 YYEEEE, per germline. V was trimmed by 4 bases and J by 5 bases, leaving 15 bases between them. This CDR3 region has 14 residues. CDR3 DNA: TGTGCCAGCAGCCTAGGATGGGGGCATTATGGCTACACCTTC. The encoded protein is CASSLGWGHYGYTF. The full variable domain, rest sourced from reference TRBV5-6 and TRBJ1-2, is DAGVTQSPTHLIKTRGQQVTLRCSPKSGHDTVSWYQQALGQGPQFIFQYYEEEERQRGNFPDRFSGHQFPNYSSELNVNALLLGDSALYLCASSLGWGHYGYTFGSGTRLTVV.

This chain joins TRBV27 and TRBJ2-7, with TRBD2 matching 8 bases. Per the germline V gene, CDR1 is MNHEY and CDR2 is SMNVEV (reference sequence). This CDR3 has 14 amino acids. The J segment lost 2 bases and the V segment lost 2 bases, leaving 2 bases of the junction unmatched. The CDR3 DNA reads as TGTGCCAGCAGTTTAAGGGGACTAGCCTACGAGCAGTACTTC. This translates into CASSLRGLAYEQYF.

V and J are TRBV4-3 and TRBJ2-7, with 7 bases aligning to TRBD1. CDR3 size: 14 residues. V shed 6 bases, J shed 1 base, and the junction held 6 bases outside the gene matches. Per germline, CDR1 LGHNA and CDR2 YSLEER. The CDR3 sequence is CASSTGQLSYEQYF. The DNA of the CDR3 is TGCGCCAGCAGTACGGGACAGCTTTCCTACGAGCAGTACTTC.

This sequence joins TRBV27 and TRBJ2-3; TRBD1 matches 7 bases. The CDR3 has 14 amino acids. The germline V gene has CDR1 MNHEY and CDR2 SMNVEV (reference sequence). J was trimmed by 0 bases and V by 7 bases; bases with no gene match: 4. CDR3 region: CASTRGSSTDTQYF. The CDR3 DNA reads as TGTGCCAGCACCAGGGGGTCTAGCACAGATACGCAGTATTTT.

This clone was counted once. The CDR3 region is CSVEGGDPTYEQYF. CDR3 sequence (DNA): TGCAGCGTTGAAGGGGGCGATCCCACCTACGAGCAGTACTTC. This sequence joins TRBV29-1 and TRBJ2-7; possibly TRBD1 for D (5 bases). There are 14 residues in the CDR3. Between the trimmed V and J ends, which lost 1 base and 2 bases, there was a span of 12 bases. The germline V gene has CDR1 SQVTM and CDR2 ANQGSEA.

The chain recombines TRBV5-1 with TRBJ1-2; D remains unclear. Trimming stripped 4 bases from V and 4 bases from J, with 14 bases between. The CDR3 has 14 amino acids. Germline V lookup: CDR1 SGHRS, CDR2 YFSETQ. The CDR3 sequence: CASSPEGRTYGYTF. The DNA of the CDR3 is TGCGCCAGCAGCCCGGAGGGAAGGACCTATGGCTACACCTTC.

The chain has TRBV19 and TRBJ2-2; 7 bases fit TRBD1. Germline CDR1 is LNHDA and CDR2 is SQIVND (reference sequence). The CDR3 is 17 residues long. V was clipped by 5 bases and J by 7 bases; unmatched bases: 16. The CDR3 loop reads CASSLSHRDRGYGELFF. The CDR3 region has the DNA TGTGCCAGTAGTCTAAGTCACCGGGACAGAGGTTACGGGGAGCTGTTTTTT.

This clone has a single count. The chain carries TRBV4-1 and TRBJ2-7; no reliable D call. The CDR3 is 13 amino acids. CDR1 and CDR2 from the germline V gene are MGHRA and YSYEKL. V lost 0 bases and J 6 bases, leaving 9 bases between the germline ends. Here the CDR3 reads CASSQDNNGEQYF. CDR3 DNA: TGCGCCAGCAGCCAAGATAACAATGGCGAGCAGTACTTC.

This chain links TRBV28 with TRBJ2-7; TRBD2 might be the D (7 bases). Germline loops: CDR1 MDHEN, CDR2 SYDVKM. Trimming pared 7 bases from V and 3 bases from J, leaving 22 bases between. The CDR3 is made up of 16 amino acids. CDR3 sequence: CASIRAGGANSYEQYF. The CDR3 nucleotides are TGTGCCAGCATCAGGGCTGGGGGGGCGAACAGCTACGAGCAGTACTTC.

V gene TRBV4-3 combines with J gene TRBJ2-7, with 9 bases that match TRBD2. The CDR3 spans 16 residues. Germline V gene lookup returns CDR1 LGHNA and CDR2 YSLEER. V was clipped by 0 bases and J by 7 bases; unmatched bases: 10. CDR3 coding DNA: TGCGCCAGCAGCCAAGAGGGGGTAGCGGGGGTAGGGGAGCAGTACTTC. Residues: CASSQEGVAGVGEQYF.

This rearrangement joins TRBV6-4 to TRBJ1-5, with D possibly TRBD1 on 6 matching bases. Trimming took off 6 bases at V and 1 base at J, with 10 bases between the two ends. The CDR3 has 14 residues. Germline loops: CDR1 MRHNA, CDR2 SNTAGT. CDR3 DNA sequence: TGTGCCAGCAGAGATCAGGGGAGCAATCAGCCCCAGCATTTT. It yields the protein CASRDQGSNQPQHF.

The rearrangement links TRBV18 to TRBJ2-5, with no clear D. This CDR3 spans 16 amino acids. With 2 bases removed from V and 3 bases from J, the gap between germline ends came to 16 bases. Germline V CDR1 and CDR2: KGHSH, LQKENI. CDR3 amino acids: CASSPNPFGEKETQYF. The CDR3 DNA follows: TGTGCCAGCTCACCAAACCCCTTTGGGGAAAAAGAGACCCAGTACTTC.

The gene calls are TRBV6-5 and TRBJ1-6, with 8 bases aligning to TRBD1. The V segment lost 6 bases and the J segment 8 bases; nucleotides outside the gene matches: 6. Germline V gives CDR1 MNHEY, CDR2 SVGAGI. This CDR3 has 14 residues. This CDR3 is CASSPDRGHSPLHF. CDR3 bases: TGTGCCAGCAGCCCTGACAGGGGCCATTCACCCCTCCACTTT.

V gene TRBV7-9 combines with J gene TRBJ2-7, with a possible D match to TRBD2 (7 bases). V lost 5 bases to trimming and J lost 4 bases, with 21 bases between them. This CDR3 spans 16 amino acids. Per the germline V gene, CDR1 is SEHNR and CDR2 is FQNEAQ (reference sequence). DNA for the CDR3: TGTGCCAGCAGCCAGGATTTGGGGGGGCATAGTTACGAGCAGTACTTC. This sequence encodes CASSQDLGGHSYEQYF.

This clone was counted once. This rearrangement joins TRBV5-8 to TRBJ2-1; D uncertain. The V gene lost 0 bases and the J gene lost 4 bases, with 11 bases spanning the gap. The CDR3 extends over 15 amino acids. Germline CDR1 SGHTS, CDR2 YDEGEE. The CDR3: CASSLEEDPYNEQFF. As DNA, the CDR3 is TGTGCCAGCAGCTTGGAGGAAGATCCGTACAATGAGCAGTTCTTC.

The rearrangement uses TRBV5-4 and TRBJ1-1; D remains ambiguous. This CDR3 is built from 15 residues. V was pared by 4 bases and J by 3 bases, with 16 bases between. Germline V gene sequence: CDR1 SGHNT, CDR2 YYREEE (reference sequence). This CDR3 reads CASSELALGHTEAFF. CDR3 nucleotide sequence: TGTGCCAGCAGCGAGCTGGCTCTAGGTCACACTGAAGCTTTCTTT. The complete variable domain, with remaining parts taken from reference TRBV5-4 and TRBJ1-1, reads ETGVTQSPTHLIKTRGQQVTLRCSSQSGHNTVSWYQQALGQGPQFIFQYYREEENGRGNFPPRFSGLQFPNYSSELNVNALELDDSALYLCASSELALGHTEAFFGQGTRLTVV.

The chain is built from TRBV2 and TRBJ2-1, with 8 nucleotides matching TRBD2. J gave up 2 bases and V 5 bases, and 8 bases lay outside the gene matches. CDR3 length equals 16 residues. Germline V gene lookup returns CDR1 SNHLY and CDR2 FYNNEI. The CDR3 sequence is CASSPLAGPAYNEQFF. DNA of the CDR3: TGTGCCAGCAGTCCATTAGCGGGACCCGCCTACAATGAGCAGTTCTTC.

The chain uses TRBV2 and TRBJ2-7, with D maybe TRBD2 (6 bases). This CDR3 spans 14 amino acids. In germline, CDR1 is SNHLY, CDR2 FYNNEI. Trimming left V 11 bases short and J 1 base short, with 18 bases between. This chain's CDR3 is CACILAGRSYEQYF. CDR3 DNA sequence: TGTGCCTGCATCCTGGCAGGGAGGTCCTACGAGCAGTACTTC.

The chain links TRBV27 to TRBJ1-1; TRBD1 aligns across 8 bases. The CDR3 runs to 15 residues. Germline lookup yields CDR1 MNHEY and CDR2 SMNVEV (reference sequence). Trimming removed 2 bases from V and 1 base from J; junction bases left unmatched: 3. The CDR3 reads CASSLIGQGNTEAFF. The CDR3 DNA sequence: TGTGCCAGCAGTTTAATAGGACAGGGGAACACTGAAGCTTTCTTT.

This chain uses TRBV19 with TRBJ1-1, with 10 bases aligning to TRBD1. V lost 0 bases to trimming and J lost 8 bases; unmatched junction nucleotides: 3. CDR3 length: 14 residues. Germline V gene data show CDR1 as LNHDA and CDR2 as SQIVND (reference sequence). The CDR3 spells CASSIEPGQGEAFF. The DNA of the CDR3 is TGTGCCAGTAGTATAGAACCGGGACAGGGGGAAGCTTTCTTT. The full variable domain, completed using reference TRBV19 and TRBJ1-1, is DGGITQSPKYLFRKEGQNVTLSCEQNLNHDAMYWYRQDPGQGLRLIYYSQIVNDFQKGDIAEGYSVSREKKESFPLTVTSAQKNPTAFYLCASSIEPGQGEAFFGQGTRLTVV.